This TCR beta chain was sequenced in a study of OX40 agonist ivuxolimab in advanced cancers. At the level of the study: Patients were dosed intravenously with ivuxolimab at 0.01 to 10 mg/kg every 2 weeks. Patients undergoing dose escalation presented with hepatocellular carcinoma, melanoma, renal cell or head and neck cancer. Subjects had a mean age of around 60 years, with a range of roughly 23 to 79; more than 75% were male. In three patients, partial responses were observed, one with hepatocellular carcinoma and two with cutaneous melanoma.

Sequencing was performed with immunoSEQ multiplex PCR; in TCRdb, only in-frame clones are kept and a portion is missing. Among around 80,000 clones listed, 84% were seen once. Germline loops: CDR1 MNHEY, CDR2 SMNVEV (reference sequence). V lost 4 bases to trimming and J lost 5 bases, with 17 bases between them. This CDR3 spans 16 amino acids. This receptor was taken from an adult with an advanced solid tumor such as melanoma, head and neck, liver or kidney cancer. Source: CD4+ or CD8+ T cells sorted from blood, taken in a trial of the OX40 agonist ivuxolimab. This chain connects TRBV27 to TRBJ1-4; D remains ambiguous. CDR3 nucleotides: TGTGCCAGCAGTTCCACTCTATCCTTGGGGAATGAAAAACTGTTTTTT. Translating it yields CASSSTLSLGNEKLFF. The complete variable domain, with remaining parts taken from reference TRBV27 and TRBJ1-4, reads EAQVTQNPRYLITVTGKKLTVTCSQNMNHEYMSWYRQDPGLGLRQIYYSMNVEVTDKGDVPEGYKVSRKEKRNFPLILESPSPNQTSLYFCASSSTLSLGNEKLFFGSGTQLSVL.